This entry features one T cell receptor beta chain sequence. Its target is unknown. The same CDR3 arises from other DNA sequences in this sample as well. Method: immunoSEQ multiplex PCR; TCRdb's copy keeps in-frame clones and lacks some. This sample yields 2 million to 2.5 million clones, of which around 95% are seen a single time; around 0.13% belongs to the top ten. From germline, CDR1 is SGHRS and CDR2 YFSETQ. The CDR3 is made up of 13 amino acids. Deletions cut 4 bases from V and 6 bases from J, with 13 bases between. The data belong to a study of shared clonotypes between healthy human individuals. Broader study findings: Clonotype sharing among donors likely depends on sequencing depth. Naive subsets typically showed greater estimated richness than memory subsets.

This chain joins TRBV5-1 and TRBJ1-2, with D perhaps TRBD1 (6 bases). The receptor comes from a man aged 18-30 years in good health. The sequenced material came from naive CD4+ T cells sorted from blood. Subset: CD45RA+ positively selected. CDR3 sequence reads: CASSVQGTDGYTF. The DNA of the CDR3 is TGCGCCAGCAGCGTTCAGGGGACGGATGGCTACACCTTC.